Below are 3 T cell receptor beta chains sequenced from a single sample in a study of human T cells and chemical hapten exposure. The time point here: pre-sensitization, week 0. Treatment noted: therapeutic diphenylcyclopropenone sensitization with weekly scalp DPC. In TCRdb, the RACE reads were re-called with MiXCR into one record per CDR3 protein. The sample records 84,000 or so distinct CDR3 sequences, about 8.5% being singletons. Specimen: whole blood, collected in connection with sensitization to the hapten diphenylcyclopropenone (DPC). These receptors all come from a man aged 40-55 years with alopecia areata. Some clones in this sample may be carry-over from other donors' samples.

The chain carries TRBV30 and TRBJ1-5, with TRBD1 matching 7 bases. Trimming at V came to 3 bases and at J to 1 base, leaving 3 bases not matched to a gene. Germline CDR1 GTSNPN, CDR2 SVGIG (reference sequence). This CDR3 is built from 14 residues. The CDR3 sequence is CAWSQQGSNQPQHF. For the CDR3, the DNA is TGTGCCTGGAGCCAACAGGGGAGCAATCAGCCCCAGCATTTT.

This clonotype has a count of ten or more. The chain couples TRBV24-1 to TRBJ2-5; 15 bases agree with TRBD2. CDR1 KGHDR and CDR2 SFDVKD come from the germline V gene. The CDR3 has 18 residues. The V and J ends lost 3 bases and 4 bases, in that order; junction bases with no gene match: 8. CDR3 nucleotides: TGTGCCACCAGTGATCTAGGGACTAGCGGGAGGAGAGGAGAGACCCAGTACTTC. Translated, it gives CATSDLGTSGRRGETQYF.

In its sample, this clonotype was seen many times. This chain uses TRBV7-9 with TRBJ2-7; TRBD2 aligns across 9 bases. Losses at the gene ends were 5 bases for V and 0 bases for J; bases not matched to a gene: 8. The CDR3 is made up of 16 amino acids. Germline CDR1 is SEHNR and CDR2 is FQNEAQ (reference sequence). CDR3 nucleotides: TGTGCCAGCAGCCTCTTCGGCGGGAGGGACTCCTACGAGCAGTACGTC. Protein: CASSLFGGRDSYEQYV.